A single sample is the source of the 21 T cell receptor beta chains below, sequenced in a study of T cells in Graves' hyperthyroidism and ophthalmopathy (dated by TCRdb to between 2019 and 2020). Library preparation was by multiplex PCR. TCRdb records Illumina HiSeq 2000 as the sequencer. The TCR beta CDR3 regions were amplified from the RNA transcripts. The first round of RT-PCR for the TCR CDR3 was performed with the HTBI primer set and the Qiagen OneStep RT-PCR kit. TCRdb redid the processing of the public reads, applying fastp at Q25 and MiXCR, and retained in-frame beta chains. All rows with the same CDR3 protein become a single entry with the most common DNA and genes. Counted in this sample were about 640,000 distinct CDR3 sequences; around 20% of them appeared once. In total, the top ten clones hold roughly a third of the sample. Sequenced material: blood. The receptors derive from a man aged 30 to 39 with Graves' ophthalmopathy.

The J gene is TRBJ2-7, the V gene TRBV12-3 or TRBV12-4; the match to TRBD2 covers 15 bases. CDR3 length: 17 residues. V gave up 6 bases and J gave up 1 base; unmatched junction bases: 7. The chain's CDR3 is CASSPGLAGGASYEQYF. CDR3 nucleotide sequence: TGTGCCAGCAGCCCCGGACTAGCGGGAGGGGCTTCCTACGAGCAGTACTTC.

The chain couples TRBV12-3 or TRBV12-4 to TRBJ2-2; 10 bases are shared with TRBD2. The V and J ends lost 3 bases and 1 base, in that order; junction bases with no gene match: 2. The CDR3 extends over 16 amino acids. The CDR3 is CASSLGLARNTGELFF. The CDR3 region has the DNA TGTGCCAGCAGTTTGGGACTAGCGAGGAACACCGGGGAGCTGTTTTTT.

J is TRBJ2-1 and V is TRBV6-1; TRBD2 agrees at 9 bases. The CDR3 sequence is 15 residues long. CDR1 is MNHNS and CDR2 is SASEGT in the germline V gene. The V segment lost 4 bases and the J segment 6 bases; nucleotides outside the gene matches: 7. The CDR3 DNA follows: TGTGCCAGCAGTGGAGGCGGGAGGGCTTTCAATGAGCAGTTCTTC. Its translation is CASSGGGRAFNEQFF.

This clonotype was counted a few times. CDR3 loop: CASRQGQGGDTQYF. The CDR3 region has the DNA TGTGCCAGCAGGCAAGGACAGGGGGGTGATACGCAGTATTTT. The chain is built from TRBV5-8 and TRBJ2-3, with 10 nucleotides matching TRBD1. Germline loops: CDR1 SGHTS, CDR2 YDEGEE. CDR3 length equals 14 residues. Trimming removed 5 bases from V and 6 bases from J; junction bases left unmatched: 6.

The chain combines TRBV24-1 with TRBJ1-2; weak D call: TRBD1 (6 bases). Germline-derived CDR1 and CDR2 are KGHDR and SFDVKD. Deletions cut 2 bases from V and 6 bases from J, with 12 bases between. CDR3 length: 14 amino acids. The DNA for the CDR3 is TGTGCCACCAGTGATTCAGAGGACAGAGATGGCTACACCTTC. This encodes CATSDSEDRDGYTF.

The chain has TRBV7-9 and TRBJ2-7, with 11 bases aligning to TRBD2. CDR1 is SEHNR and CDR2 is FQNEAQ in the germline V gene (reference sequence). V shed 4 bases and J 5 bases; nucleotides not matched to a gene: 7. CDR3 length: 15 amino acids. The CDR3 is CASSWVSGRVHEQYF. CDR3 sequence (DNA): TGTGCCAGCAGCTGGGTTAGCGGGAGGGTCCACGAGCAGTACTTC.

The CDR3 DNA follows: TGTGCCAGCAGTCGTCCGGGACAGGGCACGGATGAGCAGTTCTTC. Residues: CASSRPGQGTDEQFF. The V and J genes are TRBV6-1 and TRBJ2-1; the match to TRBD1 covers 9 bases. CDR1 and CDR2 (germline): MNHNS, SASEGT. J was trimmed by 8 bases and V by 5 bases; bases with no gene match: 10. This CDR3 contains 15 residues.

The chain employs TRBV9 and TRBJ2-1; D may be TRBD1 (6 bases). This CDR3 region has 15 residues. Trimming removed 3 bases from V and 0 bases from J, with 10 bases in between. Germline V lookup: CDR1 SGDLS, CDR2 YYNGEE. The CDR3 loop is CASSGGDISYNEQFF. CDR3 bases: TGTGCCAGCAGCGGAGGGGACATCTCCTACAATGAGCAGTTCTTC.

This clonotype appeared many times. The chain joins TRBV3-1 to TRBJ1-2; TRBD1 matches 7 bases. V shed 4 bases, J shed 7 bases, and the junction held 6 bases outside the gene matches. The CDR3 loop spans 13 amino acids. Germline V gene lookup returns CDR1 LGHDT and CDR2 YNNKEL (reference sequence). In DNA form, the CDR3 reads TGTGCCAGCAGCCCCCGACAGGGAAGTGGCTACACCTTC. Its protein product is CASSPRQGSGYTF.

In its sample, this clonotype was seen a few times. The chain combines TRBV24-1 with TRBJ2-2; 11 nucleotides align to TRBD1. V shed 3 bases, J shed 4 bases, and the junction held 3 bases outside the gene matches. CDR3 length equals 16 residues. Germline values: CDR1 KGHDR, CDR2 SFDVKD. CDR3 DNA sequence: TGTGCCACCAGTGATCCGGACAGGGGGCCCACCGGGGAGCTGTTTTTT. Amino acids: CATSDPDRGPTGELFF.

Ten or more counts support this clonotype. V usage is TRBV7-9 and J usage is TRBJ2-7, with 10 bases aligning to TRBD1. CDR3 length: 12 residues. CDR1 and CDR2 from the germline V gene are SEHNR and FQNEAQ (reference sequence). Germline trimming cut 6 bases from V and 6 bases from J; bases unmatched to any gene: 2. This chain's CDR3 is CASRGQGFEQYF. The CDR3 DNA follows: TGTGCCAGCAGGGGACAGGGGTTCGAGCAGTACTTC.

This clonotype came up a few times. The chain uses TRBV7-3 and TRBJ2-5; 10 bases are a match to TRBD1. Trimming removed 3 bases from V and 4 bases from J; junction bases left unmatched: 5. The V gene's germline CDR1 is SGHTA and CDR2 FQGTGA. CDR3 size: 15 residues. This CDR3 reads CASSFRQGAGETQYF. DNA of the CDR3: TGTGCCAGCAGCTTTCGACAGGGGGCCGGAGAGACCCAGTACTTC.

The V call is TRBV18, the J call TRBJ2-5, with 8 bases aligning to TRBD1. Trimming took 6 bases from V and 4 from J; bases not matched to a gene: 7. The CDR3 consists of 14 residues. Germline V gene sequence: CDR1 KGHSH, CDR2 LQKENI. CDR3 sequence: CASSGQGIGETQYF. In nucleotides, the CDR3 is TGTGCCAGCTCCGGACAGGGCATTGGAGAGACCCAGTACTTC.

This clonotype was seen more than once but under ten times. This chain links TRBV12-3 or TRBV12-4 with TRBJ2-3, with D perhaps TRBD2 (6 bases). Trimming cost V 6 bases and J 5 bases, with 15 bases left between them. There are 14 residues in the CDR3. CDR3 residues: CASSIMEGQDTQYF. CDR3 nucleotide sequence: TGTGCCAGCAGCATTATGGAGGGCCAAGATACGCAGTATTTT.

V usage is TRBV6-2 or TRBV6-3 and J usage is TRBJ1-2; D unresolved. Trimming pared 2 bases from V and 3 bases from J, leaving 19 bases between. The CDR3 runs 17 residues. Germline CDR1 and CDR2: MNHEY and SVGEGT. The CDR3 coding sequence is TGTGCCAGCAGTTACGACAAGATTGGTTTTAGGGACTATGGCTACACCTTC. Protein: CASSYDKIGFRDYGYTF.

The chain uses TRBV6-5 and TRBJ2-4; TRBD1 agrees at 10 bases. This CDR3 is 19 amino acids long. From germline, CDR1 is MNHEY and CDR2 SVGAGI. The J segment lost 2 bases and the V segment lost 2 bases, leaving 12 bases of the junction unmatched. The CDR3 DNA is TGTGCCAGCAGTTACGTCCCAAGACAGGGGGCTATATCCAAAAACATTCAGTACTTC. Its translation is CASSYVPRQGAISKNIQYF.

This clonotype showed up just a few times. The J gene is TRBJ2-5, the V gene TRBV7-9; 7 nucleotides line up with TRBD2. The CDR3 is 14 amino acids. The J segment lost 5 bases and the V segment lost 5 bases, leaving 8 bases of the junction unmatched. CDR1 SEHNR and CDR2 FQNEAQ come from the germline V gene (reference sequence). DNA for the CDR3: TGTGCCAGCAGCCCGCGGGAGTCGGTCGAGACCCAGTACTTC. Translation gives CASSPRESVETQYF.

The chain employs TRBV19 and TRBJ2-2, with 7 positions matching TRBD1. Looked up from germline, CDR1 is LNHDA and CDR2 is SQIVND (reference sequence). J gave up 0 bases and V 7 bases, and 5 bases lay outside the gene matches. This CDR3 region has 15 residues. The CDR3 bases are TGTGCCAGTAACTCCGGGACAGCGAACACCGGGGAGCTGTTTTTT. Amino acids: CASNSGTANTGELFF.

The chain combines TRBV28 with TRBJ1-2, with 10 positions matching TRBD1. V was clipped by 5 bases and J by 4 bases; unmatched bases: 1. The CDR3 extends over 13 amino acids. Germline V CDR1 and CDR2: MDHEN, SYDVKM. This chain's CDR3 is CASSRTGGYGYTF. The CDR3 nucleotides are TGTGCCAGCAGTCGGACAGGGGGCTATGGCTACACCTTC.

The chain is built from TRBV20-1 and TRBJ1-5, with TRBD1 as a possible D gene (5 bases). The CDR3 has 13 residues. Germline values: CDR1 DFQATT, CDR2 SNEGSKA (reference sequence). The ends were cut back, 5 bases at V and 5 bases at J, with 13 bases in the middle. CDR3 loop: CSALPDSYQPQHF. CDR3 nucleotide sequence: TGCAGTGCTCTACCCGACAGTTATCAGCCCCAGCATTTT.

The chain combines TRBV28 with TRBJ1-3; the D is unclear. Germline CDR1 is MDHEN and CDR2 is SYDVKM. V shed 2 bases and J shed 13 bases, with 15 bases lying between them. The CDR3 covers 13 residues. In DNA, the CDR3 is TGTGCCAGCAGTTTAACGATGGGGTACCGGATATATTTT. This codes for CASSLTMGYRIYF.